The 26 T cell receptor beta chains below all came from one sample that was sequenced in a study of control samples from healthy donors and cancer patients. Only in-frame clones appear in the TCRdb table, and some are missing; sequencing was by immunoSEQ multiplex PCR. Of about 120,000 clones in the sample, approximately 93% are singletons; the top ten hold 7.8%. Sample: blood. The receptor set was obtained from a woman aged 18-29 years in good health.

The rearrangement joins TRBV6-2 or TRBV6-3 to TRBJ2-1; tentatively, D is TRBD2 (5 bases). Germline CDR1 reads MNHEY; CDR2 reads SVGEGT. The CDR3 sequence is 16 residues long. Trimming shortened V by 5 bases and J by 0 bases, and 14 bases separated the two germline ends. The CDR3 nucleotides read TGTGCCAGCAGTCGGGGTGAGGGATTCTCCTACAATGAGCAGTTCTTC. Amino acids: CASSRGEGFSYNEQFF.

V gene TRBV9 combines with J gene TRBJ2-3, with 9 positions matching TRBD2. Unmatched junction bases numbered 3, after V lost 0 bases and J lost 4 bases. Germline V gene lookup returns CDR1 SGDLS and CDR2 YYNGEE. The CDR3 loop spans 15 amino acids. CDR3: CASSVASGAPDTQYF. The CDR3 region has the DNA TGTGCCAGCAGCGTAGCTAGCGGGGCCCCAGATACGCAGTATTTT.

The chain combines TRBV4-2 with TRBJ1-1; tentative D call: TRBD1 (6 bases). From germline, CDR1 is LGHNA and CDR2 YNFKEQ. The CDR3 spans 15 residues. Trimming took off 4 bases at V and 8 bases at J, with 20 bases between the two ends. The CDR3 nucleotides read TGTGCCAGCAGCCCTTGGACAGAGCTTGCAGTCGAAGCTTTCTTT. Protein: CASSPWTELAVEAFF.

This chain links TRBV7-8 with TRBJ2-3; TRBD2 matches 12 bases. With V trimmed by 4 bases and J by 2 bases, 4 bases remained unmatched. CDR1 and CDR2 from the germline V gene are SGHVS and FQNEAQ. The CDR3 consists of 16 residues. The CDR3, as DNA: TGTGCCAGCAGCTCCGGACTAGCGGGGCCCACAGATACGCAGTATTTT. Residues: CASSSGLAGPTDTQYF.

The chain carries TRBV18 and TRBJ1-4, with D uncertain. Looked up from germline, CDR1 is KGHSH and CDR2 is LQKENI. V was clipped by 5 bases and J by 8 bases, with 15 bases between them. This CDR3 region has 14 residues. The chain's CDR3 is CASSTWTMDEKLFF. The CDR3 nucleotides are TGTGCCAGCTCAACTTGGACGATGGACGAAAAACTGTTTTTT.

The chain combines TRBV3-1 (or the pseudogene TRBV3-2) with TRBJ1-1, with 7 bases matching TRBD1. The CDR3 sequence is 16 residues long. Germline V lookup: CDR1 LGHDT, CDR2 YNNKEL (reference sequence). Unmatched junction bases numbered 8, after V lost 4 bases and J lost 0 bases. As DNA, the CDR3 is TGTGCCAGCAGCCGGGGGACAGCTAACTTGAACACTGAAGCTTTCTTT. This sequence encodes CASSRGTANLNTEAFF.

The CDR3 nucleotides read TGTGCCAGCAGGTCAGGGGGGACCACTGAAGCTTTCTTT. Amino acid sequence: CASRSGGTTEAFF. The rearrangement uses TRBV6-5 and TRBJ1-1; 7 bases fit TRBD1. This CDR3 has 13 amino acids. After removal of 6 bases from V and 4 bases from J, the junction contained 5 bases not matched to a gene. Germline values: CDR1 MNHEY, CDR2 SVGAGI.

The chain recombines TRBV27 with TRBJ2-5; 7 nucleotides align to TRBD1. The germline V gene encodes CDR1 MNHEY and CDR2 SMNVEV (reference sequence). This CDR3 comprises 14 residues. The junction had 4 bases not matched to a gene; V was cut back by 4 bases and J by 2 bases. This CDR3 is CASSSGQVQETQYF. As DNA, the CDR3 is TGTGCCAGCAGTTCCGGACAGGTTCAAGAGACCCAGTACTTC.

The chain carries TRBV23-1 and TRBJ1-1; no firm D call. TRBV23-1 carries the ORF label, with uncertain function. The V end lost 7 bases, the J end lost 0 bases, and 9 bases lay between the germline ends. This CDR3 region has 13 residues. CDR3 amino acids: CASTSRVNTEAFF. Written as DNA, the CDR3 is TGCGCCAGCACCAGTCGGGTGAACACTGAAGCTTTCTTT.

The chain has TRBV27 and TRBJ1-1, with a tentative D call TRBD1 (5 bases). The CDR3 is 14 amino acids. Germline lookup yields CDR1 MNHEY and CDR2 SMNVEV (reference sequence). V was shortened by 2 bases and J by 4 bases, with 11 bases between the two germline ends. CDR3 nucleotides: TGTGCCAGCAGTTTACTCGGGGCGAGCACTGAAGCTTTCTTT. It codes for CASSLLGASTEAFF.

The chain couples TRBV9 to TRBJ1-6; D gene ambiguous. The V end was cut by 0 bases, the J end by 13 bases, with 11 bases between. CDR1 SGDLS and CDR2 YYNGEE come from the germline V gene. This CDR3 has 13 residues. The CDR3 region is CASSVVPIQPLHF. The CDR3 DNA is TGTGCCAGCAGCGTAGTTCCCATCCAGCCCCTCCACTTT.

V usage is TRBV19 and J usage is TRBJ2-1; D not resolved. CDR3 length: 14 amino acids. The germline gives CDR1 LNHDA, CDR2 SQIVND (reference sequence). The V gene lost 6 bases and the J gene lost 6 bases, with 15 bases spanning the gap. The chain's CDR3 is CASSRLMLGNEQFF. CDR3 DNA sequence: TGTGCCAGTAGCCGACTGATGCTCGGCAATGAGCAGTTCTTC.

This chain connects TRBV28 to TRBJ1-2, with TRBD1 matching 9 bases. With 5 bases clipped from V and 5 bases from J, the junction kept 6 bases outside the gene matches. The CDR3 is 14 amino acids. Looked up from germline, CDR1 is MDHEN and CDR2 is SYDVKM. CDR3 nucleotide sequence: TGTGCCAGCAGTGAGGACAGGGGACTGTATGGCTACACCTTC. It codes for CASSEDRGLYGYTF.

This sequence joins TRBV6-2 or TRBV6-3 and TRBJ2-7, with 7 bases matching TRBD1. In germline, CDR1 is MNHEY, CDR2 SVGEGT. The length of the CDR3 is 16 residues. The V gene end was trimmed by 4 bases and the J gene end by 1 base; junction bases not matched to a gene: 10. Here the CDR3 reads CASSSLRGGRSYEQYF. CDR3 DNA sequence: TGTGCCAGCAGTTCCCTACGAGGGGGCAGGTCCTACGAGCAGTACTTC.

The DNA for the CDR3 is TGTGCCAGCAGTCCCGCCGGGGAGCTGTTTTTT. Its translation is CASSPAGELFF. The genes are TRBV6-2 or TRBV6-3 and TRBJ2-2; D unclear. Germline values: CDR1 MNHEY, CDR2 SVGEGT. The CDR3 contains 11 residues. V gave up 5 bases and J gave up 6 bases, with 4 bases separating them.

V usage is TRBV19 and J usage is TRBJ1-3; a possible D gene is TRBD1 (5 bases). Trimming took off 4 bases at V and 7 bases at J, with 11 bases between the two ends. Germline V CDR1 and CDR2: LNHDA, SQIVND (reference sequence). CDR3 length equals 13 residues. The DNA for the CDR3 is TGTGCCAGTAGTACGAGCGGGGGGAACACCATATATTTT. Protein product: CASSTSGGNTIYF.

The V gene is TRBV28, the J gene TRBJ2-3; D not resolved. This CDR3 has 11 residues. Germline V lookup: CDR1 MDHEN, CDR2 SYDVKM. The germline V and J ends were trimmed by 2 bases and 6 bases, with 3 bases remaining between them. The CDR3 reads CASSLGDTQYF. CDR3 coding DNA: TGTGCCAGCAGTTTAGGGGATACGCAGTATTTT.

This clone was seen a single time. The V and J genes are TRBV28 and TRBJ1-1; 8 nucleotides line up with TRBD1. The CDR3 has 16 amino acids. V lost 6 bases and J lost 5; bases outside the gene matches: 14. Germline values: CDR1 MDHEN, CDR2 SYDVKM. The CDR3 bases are TGTGCCAGCAGGACACTAACAGGGGGAGGGGGGACTGAAGCTTTCTTT. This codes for CASRTLTGGGGTEAFF.

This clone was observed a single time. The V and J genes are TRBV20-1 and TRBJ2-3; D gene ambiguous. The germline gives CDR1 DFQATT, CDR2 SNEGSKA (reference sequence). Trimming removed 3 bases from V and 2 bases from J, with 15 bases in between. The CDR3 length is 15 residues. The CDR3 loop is CSASLLLRTTDTQYF. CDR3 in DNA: TGCAGTGCTAGTCTTCTACTGCGCACCACAGATACGCAGTATTTT.

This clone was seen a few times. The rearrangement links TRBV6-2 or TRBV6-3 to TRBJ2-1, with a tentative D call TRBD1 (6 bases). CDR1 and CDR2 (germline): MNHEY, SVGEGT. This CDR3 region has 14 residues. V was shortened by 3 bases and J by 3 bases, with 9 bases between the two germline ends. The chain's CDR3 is CASSYGTNYNEQFF. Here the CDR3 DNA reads TGTGCCAGCAGTTATGGGACAAACTACAATGAGCAGTTCTTC.

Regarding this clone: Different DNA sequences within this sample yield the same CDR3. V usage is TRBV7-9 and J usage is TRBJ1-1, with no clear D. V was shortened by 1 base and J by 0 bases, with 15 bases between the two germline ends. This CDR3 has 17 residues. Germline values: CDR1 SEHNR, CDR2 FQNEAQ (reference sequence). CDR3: CASSLVWFFPMNTEAFF. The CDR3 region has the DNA TGTGCCAGCAGCTTAGTCTGGTTTTTCCCTATGAACACTGAAGCTTTCTTT. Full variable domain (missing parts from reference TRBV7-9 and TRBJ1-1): DTGVSQNPRHKITKRGQNVTFRCDPISEHNRLYWYRQTLGQGPEFLTYFQNEAQLEKSRLLSDRFSAERPKGSFSTLEIQRTEQGDSAMYLCASSLVWFFPMNTEAFFGQGTRLTVV.

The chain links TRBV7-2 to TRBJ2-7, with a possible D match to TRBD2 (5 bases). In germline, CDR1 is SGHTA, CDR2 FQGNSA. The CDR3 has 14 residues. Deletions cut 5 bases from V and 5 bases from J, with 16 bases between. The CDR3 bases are TGTGCCAGCAGCCCGGTGGGCCCCGGGAACGAGCAGTACTTC. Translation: CASSPVGPGNEQYF. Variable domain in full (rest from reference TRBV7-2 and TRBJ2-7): GAGVSQSPSNKVTEKGKDVELRCDPISGHTALYWYRQSLGQGLEFLIYFQGNSAPDKSGLPSDRFSAERTGGSVSTLTIQRTQQEDSAVYLCASSPVGPGNEQYFGPGTRLTVT.

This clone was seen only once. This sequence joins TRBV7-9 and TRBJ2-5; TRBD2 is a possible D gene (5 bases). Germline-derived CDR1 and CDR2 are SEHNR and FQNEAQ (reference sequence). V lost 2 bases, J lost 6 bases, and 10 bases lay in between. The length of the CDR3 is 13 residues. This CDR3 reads CASSLKLAQTQYF. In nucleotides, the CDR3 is TGTGCCAGCAGCTTAAAGCTAGCACAGACCCAGTACTTC.

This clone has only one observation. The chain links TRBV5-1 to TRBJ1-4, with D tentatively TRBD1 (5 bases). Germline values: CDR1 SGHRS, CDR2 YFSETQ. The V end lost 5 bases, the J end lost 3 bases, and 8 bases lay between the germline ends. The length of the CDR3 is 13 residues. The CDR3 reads CASRDTANEKLFF. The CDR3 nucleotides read TGCGCCAGCAGGGACACAGCTAATGAAAAACTGTTTTTT.

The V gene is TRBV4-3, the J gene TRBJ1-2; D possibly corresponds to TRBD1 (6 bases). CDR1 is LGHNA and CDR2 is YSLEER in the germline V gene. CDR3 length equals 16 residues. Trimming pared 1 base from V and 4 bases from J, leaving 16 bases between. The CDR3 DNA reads TGCGCCAGCAGCCAAGCAGTCTGGACAGCGATCTATGGCTACACCTTC. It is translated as CASSQAVWTAIYGYTF.

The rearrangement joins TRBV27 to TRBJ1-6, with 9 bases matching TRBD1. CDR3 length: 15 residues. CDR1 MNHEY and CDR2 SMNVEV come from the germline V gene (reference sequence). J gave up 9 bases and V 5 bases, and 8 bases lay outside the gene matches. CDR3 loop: CASSPRDRVASPLHF. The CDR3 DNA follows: TGTGCCAGCAGTCCCCGGGACAGGGTGGCTTCACCCCTCCACTTT.